Detailed here is one T cell receptor beta chain. Its antigen remains unidentified. Per the germline V gene, CDR1 is SNHLY and CDR2 is FYNNEI. Trimming shortened V by 4 bases and J by 7 bases, and 10 bases separated the two germline ends. The CDR3 is 12 residues long. Clones were read by immunoSEQ multiplex PCR, and TCRdb kept only the in-frame ones, dropping some. The sample shows fewer than 90,000 clones, about 90% of them seen only once. This entry is derived from a study of T cell responses to AZD1222 COVID-19 vaccine. General observations from the study: Donor demographics were predominantly white British with a female majority; clonal diversity may be underestimated. CD4 TCRs associated with vaccination spanned spike, dominating at 160-218 and 743-854.

The gene calls are TRBV2 and TRBJ1-2; D is ambiguous. This clonotype was sampled from an adult who received the AZD1222 COVID-19 vaccine. Sequences were derived from peripheral blood, sampled 28 days after the second AZD1222 dose. The CDR3 DNA is TGTGCCAGCAGTGTGTCAGCTAGTGGCTACACCTTC. As protein: CASSVSASGYTF.